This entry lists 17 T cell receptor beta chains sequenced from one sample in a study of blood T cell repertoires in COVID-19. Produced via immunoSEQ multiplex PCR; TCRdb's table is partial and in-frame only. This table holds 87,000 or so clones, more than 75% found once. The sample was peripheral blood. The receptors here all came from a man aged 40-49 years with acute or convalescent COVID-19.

The CDR3 DNA follows: TGCAGCGTTATTGCTAGCGGGATCTCCTACGAGCAGTACTTC. Its translation: CSVIASGISYEQYF. The chain recombines TRBV29-1 with TRBJ2-7, with 9 bases matching TRBD2. Trimming cost V 5 bases and J 0 bases; bases outside gene matches: 5. The CDR3 is made up of 14 amino acids. The germline CDR1 and CDR2 sequences are SQVTM and ANQGSEA.

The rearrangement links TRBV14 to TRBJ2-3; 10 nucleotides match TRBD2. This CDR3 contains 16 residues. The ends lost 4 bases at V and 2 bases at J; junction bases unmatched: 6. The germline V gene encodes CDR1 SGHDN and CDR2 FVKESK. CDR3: CASSPNSGGTTDTQYF. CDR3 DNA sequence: TGTGCCAGCAGCCCTAATAGCGGGGGGACCACAGATACGCAGTATTTT.

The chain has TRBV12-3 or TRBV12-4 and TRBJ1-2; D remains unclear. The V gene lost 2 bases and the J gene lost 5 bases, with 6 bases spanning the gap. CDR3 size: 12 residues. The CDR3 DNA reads TGTGCCAGCAGTTTAACCGCGTATGGCTACACCTTC. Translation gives CASSLTAYGYTF.

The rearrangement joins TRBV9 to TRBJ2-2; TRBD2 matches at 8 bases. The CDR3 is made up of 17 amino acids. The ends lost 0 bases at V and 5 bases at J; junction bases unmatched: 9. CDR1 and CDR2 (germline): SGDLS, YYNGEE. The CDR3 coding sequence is TGTGCCAGCAGCGTAGAGGTTTCAGCGGGAGATACCGGGGAGCTGTTTTTT. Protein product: CASSVEVSAGDTGELFF.

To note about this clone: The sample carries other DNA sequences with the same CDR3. CDR3 in amino acids: CASSLVNTEAFF. The DNA of the CDR3 is TGTGCCAGCAGTCTAGTGAACACTGAAGCTTTCTTT. The J gene is TRBJ1-1, the V gene TRBV2; unclear D gene. The V gene's germline CDR1 is SNHLY and CDR2 FYNNEI. This CDR3 is built from 12 residues. With 5 bases removed from V and 0 bases from J, the gap between germline ends came to 4 bases.

CDR3 loop: CASSFEVYYGYTF. The CDR3 coding sequence is TGTGCCAGCAGCTTTGAGGTCTACTATGGCTACACCTTC. V usage is TRBV13 and J usage is TRBJ1-2; D not resolved. V gave up 3 bases and J gave up 3 bases, with 8 bases separating them. The CDR3 length is 13 residues. The germline gives CDR1 PRHDT, CDR2 FYEKMQ (reference sequence).

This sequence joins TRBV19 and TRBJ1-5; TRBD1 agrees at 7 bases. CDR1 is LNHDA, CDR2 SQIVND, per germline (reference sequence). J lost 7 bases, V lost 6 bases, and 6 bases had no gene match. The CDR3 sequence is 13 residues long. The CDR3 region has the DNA TGTGCCAGTAGCAATGACAGGGCCCAGCCCCAGCATTTT. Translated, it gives CASSNDRAQPQHF. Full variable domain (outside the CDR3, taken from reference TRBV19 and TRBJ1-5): DGGITQSPKYLFRKEGQNVTLSCEQNLNHDAMYWYRQDPGQGLRLIYYSQIVNDFQKGDIAEGYSVSREKKESFPLTVTSAQKNPTAFYLCASSNDRAQPQHFGDGTRLSIL.

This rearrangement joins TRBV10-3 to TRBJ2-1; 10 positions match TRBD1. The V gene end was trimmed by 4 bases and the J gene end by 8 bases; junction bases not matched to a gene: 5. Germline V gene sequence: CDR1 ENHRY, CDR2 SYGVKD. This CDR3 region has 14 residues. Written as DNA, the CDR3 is TGTGCCATCAGTGCGACAGGGGGCCGGCATGAGCAGTTCTTC. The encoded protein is CAISATGGRHEQFF.

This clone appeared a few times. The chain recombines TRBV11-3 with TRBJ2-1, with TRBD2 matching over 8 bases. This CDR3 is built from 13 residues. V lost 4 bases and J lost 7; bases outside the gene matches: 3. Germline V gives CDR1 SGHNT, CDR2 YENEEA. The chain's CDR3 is CASSSASGNEQFF. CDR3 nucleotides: TGTGCCAGCAGCTCAGCTAGCGGGAATGAGCAGTTCTTC.

The CDR3 is CSCGQGGGYTF. CDR3 in DNA: TGCAGCTGTGGACAGGGCGGGGGCTACACCTTC. The chain recombines TRBV29-1 with TRBJ1-2; 8 bases line up with TRBD1. V lost 8 bases to trimming and J lost 8 bases; unmatched junction nucleotides: 7. The germline CDR1 and CDR2 sequences are SQVTM and ANQGSEA. This CDR3 comprises 11 residues.

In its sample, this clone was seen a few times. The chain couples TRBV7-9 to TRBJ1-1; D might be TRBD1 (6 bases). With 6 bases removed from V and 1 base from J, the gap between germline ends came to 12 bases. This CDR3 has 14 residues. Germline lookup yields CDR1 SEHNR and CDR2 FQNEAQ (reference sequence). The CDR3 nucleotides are TGTGCCAGCAGGCCGGGACAACCGAACACTGAAGCTTTCTTT. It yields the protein CASRPGQPNTEAFF.

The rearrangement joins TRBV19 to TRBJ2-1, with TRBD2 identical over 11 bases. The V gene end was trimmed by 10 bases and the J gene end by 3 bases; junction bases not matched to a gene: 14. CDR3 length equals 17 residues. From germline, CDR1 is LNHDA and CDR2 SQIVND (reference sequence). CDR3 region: CATKGVAGGAYYNEQFF. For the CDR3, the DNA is TGTGCCACAAAGGGGGTAGCGGGAGGGGCATACTACAATGAGCAGTTCTTC.

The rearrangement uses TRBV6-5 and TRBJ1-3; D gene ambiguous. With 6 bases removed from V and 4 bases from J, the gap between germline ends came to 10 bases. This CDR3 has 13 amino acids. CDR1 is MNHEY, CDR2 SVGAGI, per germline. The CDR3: CASSRGEGNTIYF. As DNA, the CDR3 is TGTGCCAGCAGCCGCGGGGAAGGAAACACCATATATTTT.

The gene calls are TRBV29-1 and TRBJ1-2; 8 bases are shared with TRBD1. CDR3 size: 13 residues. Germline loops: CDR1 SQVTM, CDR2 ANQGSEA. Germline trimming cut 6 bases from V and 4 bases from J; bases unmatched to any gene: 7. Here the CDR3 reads CSVSGGLSYGYTF. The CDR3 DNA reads TGCAGCGTATCAGGGGGCCTGTCCTATGGCTACACCTTC.

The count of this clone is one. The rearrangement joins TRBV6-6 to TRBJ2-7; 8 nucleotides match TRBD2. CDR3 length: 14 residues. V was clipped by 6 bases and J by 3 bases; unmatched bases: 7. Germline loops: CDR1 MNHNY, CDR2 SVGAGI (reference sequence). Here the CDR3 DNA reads TGTGCCAGCAGCTCATCGGGGGGGAACTACGAGCAGTACTTC. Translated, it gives CASSSSGGNYEQYF.

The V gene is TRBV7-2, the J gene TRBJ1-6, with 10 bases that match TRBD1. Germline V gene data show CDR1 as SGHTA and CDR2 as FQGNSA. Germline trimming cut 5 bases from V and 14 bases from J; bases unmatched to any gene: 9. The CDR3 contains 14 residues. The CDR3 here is CASSLTGGDLTLHF. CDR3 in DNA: TGTGCCAGCAGCCTGACAGGGGGCGACCTAACCCTCCACTTT. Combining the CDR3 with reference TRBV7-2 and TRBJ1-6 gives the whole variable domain GAGVSQSPSNKVTEKGKDVELRCDPISGHTALYWYRQSLGQGLEFLIYFQGNSAPDKSGLPSDRFSAERTGGSVSTLTIQRTQQEDSAVYLCASSLTGGDLTLHFGNGTRLTVT.

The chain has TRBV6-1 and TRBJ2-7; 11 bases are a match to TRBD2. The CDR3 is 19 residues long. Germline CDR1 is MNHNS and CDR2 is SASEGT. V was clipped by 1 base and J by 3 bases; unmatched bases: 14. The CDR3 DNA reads TGTGCCAGCAGTGAAGAGGTTAGCGGGAGGGGGATTCCTGACTACGAGCAGTACTTC. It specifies CASSEEVSGRGIPDYEQYF.